A selection of T cell receptor beta chains follows, all from one sample in a study of vaccination and CD4 T cells after COVID-19. TCRdb reprocessed the PCR reads via MiXCR and lists one record per CDR3 protein. The sample holds some 10,000 distinct CDR3 sequences, approximately 61% seen once. These TCRs are of unknown antigen specificity. Sequencing was performed on CD4+ T cells from blood, cultured in vitro. These receptor sequences come from a human donor who had recovered from COVID-19. CDR3s include the opening cysteine and the closing phenylalanine or tryptophan.

TRBV7-9,16,CASSGQSGVGTGELFF
TRBV6-1,20,CASPRVGLGQTCYSNQPQHF
TRBV7-2,13,CASSLISYNEQFF
TRBV7-9,12,CASGGQNYGYTF
TRBV6-5,14,CASSYYRTETEAFF
TRBV19,13,CASSITSHYGYTF
TRBV15,14,CATSRGGGNYGYTF
TRBV20-1,16,CSARDGGDRGGYGYTF
TRBV20-1,13,CSCLRFSNTEAFF
TRBV9,14,CASSVAGVNTEAFF
TRBV7-9,16,CASSTAYRGRRDTQYF
TRBV5-5,15,CASSLVGGGVYEQYF
TRBV12-3/TRBV12-4,13,CASSLMENTEAFF
TRBV7-9,11,CASSQNYGYTF
TRBV7-9,14,CASSPQVINEKLFF
TRBV3-1,16,CASSRRVGEANTEAFF
TRBV12-3/TRBV12-4,14,CASSLGIANYGYIF
TRBV5-1,17,CASSLDTGGSYSYEQYF
TRBV27,20,CASSSGRDRGRVPLSYGYTF
TRBV6-1,12,CATRTDTDTQYF
TRBV10-2,16,CASTDRTGSSNYGYTF
TRBV11-3,14,CASSFWGVEETQYF
TRBV6-1,13,CASRQGAVQPQHF
TRBV6-2/TRBV6-3,13,CASSYGEVTEAFF
TRBV6-1,18,CASSRTTGTGVNGNTIYF
TRBV7-2,13,CASNHGATYEQYF
TRBV5-6,13,CASSLVRGTEAFF
TRBV20-1,14,CSARVASLNYGYTF
TRBV7-2,15,CASSFLAGAWETQYF
TRBV19,15,CASSIGGPGANVLTF
TRBV6-5,18,CASSYGQGRGSYNSPLHF
TRBV6-1,16,CASSFPVAEGTDTQYF
TRBV19,15,CASSPRGDRVNGYTF
TRBV10-1,15,CASSDYALGNTEAFF
TRBV7-6,15,CASSNPREMKNEQFF
TRBV15,15,CATSPPGGITYEQYF
TRBV6-1,13,CASSPGVNSPLHF
TRBV5-1,11,CASSSSYEQYF
TRBV5-8,15,CASSDGQQLTDTQYF
TRBV20-1,17,CSAKRDALGSYNSPLHF
TRBV6-1,12,CASSHRGHTIYF
TRBV12-3/TRBV12-4,15,CASGRRAERREKLFF